Sequencing of this T cell receptor (beta chain) was carried out in a study of blood T cell repertoires in COVID-19. Overall study context: In each case, the material was cDNA or gDNA derived from T cells, B-cell-depleted T cells, or PBMCs.

In assigning cohorts, the study relied on participant-reported clinical history. Turning to this clone: Other nucleotide sequences in the sample specify the same CDR3.

Measured with immunoSEQ multiplex PCR; TCRdb has only the in-frame clones, and not every one. The repertoire holds 150,000 to 200,000 clones, roughly 82% seen once, with about 5% in the top ten. Trimming removed 1 base from V and 0 bases from J; junction bases left unmatched: 4. Germline loops: CDR1 SGHTA, CDR2 FQGNSA. The CDR3 has 16 residues. Sequencing input: PBMCs or T cells enriched from blood (not recorded which). V usage is TRBV7-2 and J usage is TRBJ2-7; the match to TRBD2 covers 9 bases. The sequence was obtained from a woman aged 60-75 years with acute COVID-19. CDR3 residues: CASSLGVSGSSYEQYF. The CDR3 DNA reads TGTGCCAGCAGCTTAGGTGTTAGCGGGAGCTCCTACGAGCAGTACTTC. The full variable domain, its missing parts supplied by reference TRBV7-2 and TRBJ2-7, is GAGVSQSPSNKVTEKGKDVELRCDPISGHTALYWYRQSLGQGLEFLIYFQGNSAPDKSGLPSDRFSAERTGGSVSTLTIQRTQQEDSAVYLCASSLGVSGSSYEQYFGPGTRLTVT.